Presented here are 32 T cell receptor beta chains from one specimen sequenced in a study of cytomegalovirus exposure and HLA in healthy donors. Primers: 60 Vbeta forward and 13 Jbeta reverse. The table came from immunoSEQ multiplex PCR; TCRdb's copy has only in-frame clones and leaves some out. Recorded for this sample: around 120,000 clones. Sequencing input: PBMCs. These receptors all stem from a man aged 45-65 years in good health and CMV-seronegative.

V and J are TRBV23-1 and TRBJ1-2; D perhaps matches TRBD1 (6 bases). TRBV23-1 is marked as an open reading frame, function uncertain. Trimming removed 0 bases at V and 8 bases at J, with 22 bases between. The CDR3 has 17 amino acids. The chain's CDR3 is CASSQSRGAPYYAGYTF. The CDR3 region has the DNA TGCGCCAGCAGTCAATCACGGGGGGCACCCTACTATGCCGGCTACACCTTC.

This sequence joins TRBV19 and TRBJ1-1; TRBD1 is a possible D gene (5 bases). The ends were cut back, 6 bases at V and 1 base at J, with 24 bases in the middle. Germline CDR1 is LNHDA and CDR2 is SQIVND (reference sequence). The CDR3 extends over 18 amino acids. This chain's CDR3 is CASSPWQGLGETNTEAFF. The CDR3 DNA sequence: TGTGCCAGTAGCCCTTGGCAGGGTCTTGGGGAAACGAACACTGAAGCTTTCTTT.

The genes are TRBV4-1 and TRBJ1-5, with D tentatively TRBD1 (6 bases). The CDR3 runs to 15 residues. CDR1 is MGHRA and CDR2 is YSYEKL in the germline V gene. Trimming cost V 1 base and J 4 bases, with 11 bases left between them. The CDR3 coding sequence is TGCGCCAGCAGCCAAGTGCCACAGGGTAATCAGCCCCAGCATTTT. Protein product: CASSQVPQGNQPQHF.

The gene calls are TRBV19 and TRBJ1-5; TRBD1 agrees at 10 bases. Germline V gene data show CDR1 as LNHDA and CDR2 as SQIVND (reference sequence). The V gene end was trimmed by 5 bases and the J gene end by 6 bases; junction bases not matched to a gene: 4. The CDR3 is 14 residues long. The CDR3 loop is CASSGTGAFQPQHF. The CDR3 DNA reads TGTGCCAGTAGTGGGACAGGGGCTTTTCAGCCCCAGCATTTT.

V usage is TRBV7-2 and J usage is TRBJ2-7, with a tentative D call TRBD1 (5 bases). V lost 2 bases and J lost 3, with 11 bases in between. CDR3 length: 14 residues. In germline, CDR1 is SGHTA, CDR2 FQGNSA. The CDR3 sequence is CASSLQGYRYEQYF. CDR3 coding DNA: TGTGCCAGCAGCTTACAGGGATACCGCTACGAGCAGTACTTC. Filled out from reference TRBV7-2 and TRBJ2-7, the complete variable domain reads GAGVSQSPSNKVTEKGKDVELRCDPISGHTALYWYRQSLGQGLEFLIYFQGNSAPDKSGLPSDRFSAERTGGSVSTLTIQRTQQEDSAVYLCASSLQGYRYEQYFGPGTRLTVT.

The V gene is TRBV18, the J gene TRBJ2-5; a weak D match, TRBD1 (6 bases). Gene TRBJ2-7 matches the end of the DNA better, so the J call may be wrong. The V gene's germline CDR1 is KGHSH and CDR2 LQKENI. The CDR3 sequence is 15 residues long. This CDR3 is CASSPPGTRTYEQYF. For the CDR3, the DNA is TGTGCCAGCTCACCTCCAGGGACACGGACCTACGAGCAGTACTTC.

The chain has TRBV4-1 and TRBJ1-2, with D possibly being TRBD1 (6 bases). CDR1 and CDR2 from the germline V gene are MGHRA and YSYEKL. The CDR3 is 16 amino acids. V was cut by 0 bases and J by 0 bases, with 11 bases left in between. The CDR3, as DNA: TGCGCCAGCAGCCAAGATCGGACAGCTTCTAACTATGGCTACACCTTC. This translates into CASSQDRTASNYGYTF.

The rearrangement joins TRBV9 to TRBJ2-6, with D perhaps matching TRBD1 (5 bases). Germline CDR1 is SGDLS and CDR2 is YYNGEE. Trimming stripped 4 bases from V and 1 base from J, with 12 bases between. The CDR3 consists of 16 residues. The CDR3 loop reads CASSPLGRSGANVLTF. The CDR3 DNA reads as TGTGCCAGCAGCCCTCTGGGGCGATCTGGGGCCAACGTCCTGACTTTC.

The chain carries TRBV5-4 and TRBJ2-7, with 14 positions matching TRBD2. There are 17 residues in the CDR3. With 0 bases clipped from V and 2 bases from J, the junction kept 4 bases outside the gene matches. From germline, CDR1 is SGHNT and CDR2 YYREEE (reference sequence). The CDR3, as DNA: TGTGCCAGCAGCTTGGGGGGACTAGCGGGGGAGGCCTACGAGCAGTACTTC. Translated: CASSLGGLAGEAYEQYF.

V usage is TRBV6-5 and J usage is TRBJ2-7; 9 bases line up with TRBD1. Germline-derived CDR1 and CDR2 are MNHEY and SVGAGI. The V segment lost 6 bases and the J segment 2 bases; nucleotides outside the gene matches: 5. This CDR3 is built from 14 residues. The CDR3 DNA sequence: TGTGCCAGCAGGGCGAGACAGGGGGCCTACGAGCAGTACTTC. Its translation: CASRARQGAYEQYF.

This sequence joins TRBV5-1 and TRBJ2-3; a weak D match, TRBD1 (6 bases). This CDR3 is 14 amino acids long. V lost 2 bases to trimming and J lost 4 bases, with 11 bases between them. Germline CDR1 reads SGHRS; CDR2 reads YFSETQ. The CDR3 protein is CASSLGRGPDTQYF. Here the CDR3 DNA reads TGCGCCAGCAGCTTAGGCAGGGGACCAGATACGCAGTATTTT.

The V gene is TRBV7-2, the J gene TRBJ2-2; no reliable D call. V gave up 1 base and J gave up 6 bases, with 6 bases separating them. Germline V gene data show CDR1 as SGHTA and CDR2 as FQGNSA. The CDR3 is 13 amino acids. The chain's CDR3 is CASSLGPAGELFF. The CDR3 nucleotides are TGTGCCAGCAGCTTAGGTCCAGCCGGGGAGCTGTTTTTT.

The CDR3 bases are TGTGCCAGCAGGAGCGGGAGGGCCGGGAATGAGCAGTTCTTC. Protein: CASRSGRAGNEQFF. This chain connects TRBV7-3 to TRBJ2-1, with TRBD2 matching 10 bases. Germline CDR1 is SGHTA and CDR2 is FQGTGA. The CDR3 totals 14 residues. V lost 6 bases to trimming and J lost 7 bases; unmatched junction nucleotides: 6.

The rearrangement links TRBV10-3 to TRBJ1-2; D possibly corresponds to TRBD1 (5 bases). The V end was cut by 6 bases, the J end by 1 base, with 12 bases between. This CDR3 contains 14 residues. CDR1 and CDR2 from the germline V gene are ENHRY and SYGVKD. CDR3 protein: CAISGQGVNYGYTF. DNA of the CDR3: TGTGCCATCAGCGGGCAGGGCGTTAACTATGGCTACACCTTC.

The chain is built from TRBV6-6 and TRBJ2-5, with D perhaps matching TRBD1 (5 bases). TRBJ2-7 explains the end of the DNA better; the J call may be wrong. Germline CDR1 is MNHNY and CDR2 is SVGAGI (reference sequence). The CDR3 has 14 residues. CDR3 coding DNA: TGTGCCAGCAGATTCGGACAAGCCTCCTACGAGCAGTACTTC. This encodes CASRFGQASYEQYF.

The chain joins TRBV15 to TRBJ2-7; D may be TRBD2 (6 bases). CDR1 LNHNV and CDR2 YYDKDF come from the germline V gene (reference sequence). CDR3 length: 13 residues. The V and J ends lost 5 bases and 6 bases respectively, with 14 bases between them. CDR3 sequence: CATSGRDSTEQYF. The CDR3 bases are TGTGCCACCAGCGGCAGGGACTCCACCGAGCAGTACTTC.

The CDR3 here is CASSFSGSKAFF. The CDR3 nucleotides read TGTGCCAGCAGCTTTTCGGGGTCAAAAGCTTTCTTT. The chain employs TRBV11-3 and TRBJ1-1; no clear D. Germline assignment: CDR1 SGHNT and CDR2 YENEEA. V shed 3 bases and J shed 9 bases, with 11 bases lying between them. This CDR3 has 12 residues.

The genes are TRBV15 and TRBJ2-5; 9 bases match TRBD2. This CDR3 region has 16 residues. Germline CDR1 LNHNV, CDR2 YYDKDF (reference sequence). After removal of 1 base from V and 5 bases from J, the junction contained 8 bases not matched to a gene. The CDR3 spells CATSRGGSGGRETQYF. CDR3 in DNA: TGTGCCACCAGCAGAGGTGGTAGCGGGGGTCGGGAGACCCAGTACTTC.

The chain joins TRBV2 to TRBJ2-7; D unresolved. V lost 0 bases to trimming and J lost 2 bases, with 8 bases between them. The CDR3 is 14 residues long. The germline CDR1 and CDR2 sequences are SNHLY and FYNNEI. The CDR3 sequence: CASSEARVTYEQYF. Here the CDR3 DNA reads TGTGCCAGCAGTGAAGCGCGAGTTACCTACGAGCAGTACTTC.

The V call is TRBV6-5, the J call TRBJ1-2; D possibly corresponds to TRBD1 (6 bases). Trimming left V 4 bases short and J 2 bases short, with 11 bases between. The CDR3 is 14 amino acids. Germline CDR1 reads MNHEY; CDR2 reads SVGAGI. DNA of the CDR3: TGTGCCAGCAGTTTCCTGACAGGAAACTATGGCTACACCTTC. This codes for CASSFLTGNYGYTF.

V gene TRBV5-4 combines with J gene TRBJ1-4; TRBD1 agrees at 8 bases. Germline-derived CDR1 and CDR2 are SGHNT and YYREEE (reference sequence). This CDR3 spans 18 amino acids. The V segment lost 1 base and the J segment 0 bases; nucleotides outside the gene matches: 8. CDR3 nucleotides: TGTGCCAGCAGCTTGCGACAGGGGAGGGGAACAACTAATGAAAAACTGTTTTTT. It yields the protein CASSLRQGRGTTNEKLFF. The full variable domain, in which reference TRBV5-4 and TRBJ1-4 provide the parts outside the CDR3, is ETGVTQSPTHLIKTRGQQVTLRCSSQSGHNTVSWYQQALGQGPQFIFQYYREEENGRGNFPPRFSGLQFPNYSSELNVNALELDDSALYLCASSLRQGRGTTNEKLFFGSGTQLSVL.

The chain joins TRBV27 to TRBJ2-2; tentative D call: TRBD1 (6 bases). The ends were cut back, 4 bases at V and 2 bases at J, with 8 bases in the middle. CDR1 MNHEY and CDR2 SMNVEV come from the germline V gene (reference sequence). The CDR3 has 14 amino acids. The CDR3 DNA follows: TGTGCCAGCAGTTGGGGACACAACACCGGGGAGCTGTTTTTT. Its protein is CASSWGHNTGELFF.

The rearrangement joins TRBV27 to TRBJ2-3; maybe TRBD2 (6 bases). Trimming removed 7 bases at V and 0 bases at J, with 14 bases between. Germline V gene sequence: CDR1 MNHEY, CDR2 SMNVEV (reference sequence). The CDR3 is made up of 15 amino acids. CDR3 protein: CASTSGTRSTDTQYF. CDR3 nucleotides: TGTGCCAGCACGTCTGGGACTCGGAGCACAGATACGCAGTATTTT.

V gene TRBV5-1 combines with J gene TRBJ2-3; the match to TRBD1 covers 7 bases. Germline CDR1 and CDR2: SGHRS and YFSETQ. The trim removed 4 bases at V and 6 bases at J, leaving 11 bases unmatched. This CDR3 spans 15 amino acids. This chain's CDR3 is CASSPGTDLWDTQYF. In nucleotides, the CDR3 is TGCGCCAGCAGCCCCGGGACAGATCTATGGGATACGCAGTATTTT.

The V gene is TRBV6-6, the J gene TRBJ2-7; 13 nucleotides line up with TRBD2. Trimming cost V 2 bases and J 2 bases; bases outside gene matches: 3. This CDR3 region has 16 residues. Germline V lookup: CDR1 MNHNY, CDR2 SVGAGI (reference sequence). The CDR3 region is CASSYPTSGGTYEQYF. The CDR3 nucleotides read TGTGCCAGCAGTTACCCGACTAGCGGGGGGACCTACGAGCAGTACTTC.

This chain joins TRBV2 and TRBJ1-4; 7 nucleotides line up with TRBD1. V was pared by 1 base and J by 7 bases, with 6 bases of the junction left unmatched. CDR3 size: 15 residues. Germline V gives CDR1 SNHLY, CDR2 FYNNEI. For the CDR3, the DNA is TGTGCCAGCAGTGAAGACAGGGGTTTTGGTGAAAAACTGTTTTTT. Translated, it gives CASSEDRGFGEKLFF.

The genes are TRBV5-1 and TRBJ2-2; 10 bases align to TRBD2. J lost 7 bases, V lost 0 bases, and 12 bases had no gene match. The CDR3 extends over 18 amino acids. Germline V lookup: CDR1 SGHRS, CDR2 YFSETQ. CDR3 nucleotides: TGCGCCAGCAGCTTGGCACTCGAGAGCGGGGGGGCGATCGGGGAGCTGTTTTTT. Amino acids: CASSLALESGGAIGELFF.

The V call is TRBV19, the J call TRBJ2-7, with 10 bases identical to TRBD2. The CDR3 runs 13 residues. CDR1 is LNHDA and CDR2 is SQIVND in the germline V gene (reference sequence). V lost 6 bases, J lost 2 bases, and 1 base stayed unmatched. The CDR3 DNA reads as TGTGCCAGTAGGGGACTAGCGACCTACGAGCAGTACTTC. Translated, it gives CASRGLATYEQYF.

The chain links TRBV7-6 to TRBJ1-2; no firm D call. The CDR3 is 13 residues long. Deletions cut 0 bases from V and 8 bases from J, with 10 bases between. In germline, CDR1 is SGHVS, CDR2 FNYEAQ. CDR3 amino acids: CASSLALGRGYTF. The CDR3 DNA is TGTGCCAGCAGCTTAGCTCTGGGGAGAGGCTACACCTTC.

This sequence joins TRBV4-1 and TRBJ1-5, with D uncertain. Germline-derived CDR1 and CDR2 are MGHRA and YSYEKL. The CDR3 consists of 15 residues. V lost 1 base, J lost 3 bases, and 10 bases lay in between. CDR3 protein: CASSQVGGNNQPQHF. CDR3 nucleotide sequence: TGCGCCAGCAGCCAAGTCGGCGGAAACAATCAGCCCCAGCATTTT.

The V gene is TRBV28, the J gene TRBJ2-7; D call uncertain. From germline, CDR1 is MDHEN and CDR2 SYDVKM. This CDR3 contains 11 residues. V was shortened by 2 bases and J by 5 bases, with 4 bases between the two germline ends. Here the CDR3 DNA reads TGTGCCAGCAGTTTAATCAACGAGCAGTACTTC. Its protein product is CASSLINEQYF.

J is TRBJ2-5 and V is TRBV7-9, with D perhaps matching TRBD1 (6 bases). CDR3 length equals 14 residues. The germline gives CDR1 SEHNR, CDR2 FQNEAQ (reference sequence). V lost 5 bases and J 4 bases, leaving 14 bases between the germline ends. As DNA, the CDR3 is TGTGCCAGCAGCCCACCAACAGGGCGAGAGACCCAGTACTTC. This gives the protein CASSPPTGRETQYF.